This T cell receptor beta chain was captured by sequencing in a study of cytotoxic CD8 clonotypes in ibrutinib-treated CLL. As to this clone: Its antigen is currently unknown.

The protocol was immunoSEQ multiplex PCR, while the TCRdb copy is restricted to in-frame clones and leaves out a portion. Seen here are fewer than 50,000 clones, more than 45% observed once, and the top ten hold about 30%. V was clipped by 3 bases and J by 5 bases, with 10 bases between them. Germline lookup yields CDR1 MDHEN and CDR2 SYDVKM. The CDR3 loop spans 13 amino acids. The study's findings and limits: Progressing patients had sampling times that differed from those of sustained-remission patients.

The clonotype comes from a human donor with chronic lymphocytic leukemia. The starting material was PBMCs, obtained after 12 months of ibrutinib treatment. This chain joins TRBV28 and TRBJ1-1; no definite D call. CDR3 amino acids: CASSFVTGTEAFF. DNA of the CDR3: TGTGCCAGCAGTTTTGTAACTGGAACTGAAGCTTTCTTT. Filled out from reference TRBV28 and TRBJ1-1, the complete variable domain reads DVKVTQSSRYLVKRTGEKVFLECVQDMDHENMFWYRQDPGLGLRLIYFSYDVKMKEKGDIPEGYSVSREKKERFSLILESASTNQTSMYLCASSFVTGTEAFFGQGTRLTVV.